What follows is one T cell receptor (beta chain) and its context. These data originate in a study of blood T cell repertoires in COVID-19. The CDR3 covers 17 residues. The germline CDR1 and CDR2 sequences are MDHEN and SYDVKM. Trimming removed 5 bases at V and 0 bases at J, with 16 bases between. Profiling relied on immunoSEQ multiplex PCR, and the TCRdb table lists in-frame clones only, not all of them. Among roughly 400,000 clones listed, roughly 88% were seen once. The specimen sequenced was PBMCs or T cells enriched from blood (not recorded which). The clonotype was recovered from a woman under 30 who had been exposed to COVID-19. This chain uses TRBV28 with TRBJ1-4, with D perhaps TRBD1 (5 bases). CDR3 sequence: CASSLKEGLTTNEKLFF. The CDR3 bases are TGTGCCAGCAGTCTTAAGGAGGGGTTGACAACTAATGAAAAACTGTTTTTT.